This TCR beta chain was identified during a study of T cells after posttransplantation cyclophosphamide (dated by TCRdb to 2016 to 2018). At the level of the whole study: T cell repertoire reconstitution was tracked by TRB sequencing after myeloablative bone marrow transplantation in which posttransplantation cyclophosphamide was used as GVHD prophylaxis. Public TRB sequences were compared against a database of over 3,500 sequences linked to responses to pathogens, tumor antigens, self-antigens and alloantigens. Samples from around 37 PTCy-treated patients, along with samples from around 16 of their related bone marrow donors, underwent antigen receptor sequencing. Because TRA and TRB clonality correlated tightly in 10 or so samples, later TCR analyses were limited to TRB. Blood from all 35 or so PTCy patients with 1-year posttransplant specimens was subjected to TRB sequencing. In 3 patients, TRB sequencing was also performed on up to about 3 more blood samples taken 2 to 5.2 years after transplant, and in 4 patients, pretransplant blood was also TRB-sequenced. What the study reported, not specific to this receptor: The TRB repertoires of T cells infiltrating skin or GI tract showed only limited overlap with the TRB repertoires of T cells in blood. Donor-recipient similarity was low at 1-2 months but increased during the first year, and donor CD8+ memory clones often dominated later blood repertoires. Across 45 patients, recipient CMV seropositivity and CMV reactivation were highly associated with TRB clonality; PTCy diversity was similar to CNI/methotrexate controls.

Genomic DNA was used for TRB sequencing, which was performed with the immunoSEQ assay at survey resolution or with the hsTCRB kit. The paper's data handling went like this. The immunoSEQ software handled initial read processing, and the LymphoSeq R package was used for repertoire analyses. Clonality was computed as 1 minus normalized Shannon entropy; Gini coefficient was also calculated for each TRB dataset. Phenotypes of unsorted samples were inferred by mapping TRB sequences from sorted subsets of the recipient or donor onto the same recipient's unsorted samples. Sourced from immuneACCESS, this table was stored by TCRdb with only in-frame sequences that have V and J called. A share of the clones is absent; for the studies checked, an unresolved V gene accounts for under half, and the remainder has no known explanation. V, J and clone size reflect that table, while D and trimming were determined from the DNA. A total of about 66,000 clones appear in this sample, roughly 93% of them only once. The ten largest clones add up to approximately 2.7% of the sample.

Related bone marrow donors provided peripheral blood samples on the day of marrow donation. Mononuclear cells from peripheral blood and bone marrow were separated by Ficoll-Hypaque density centrifugation and then cryopreserved. At the junction V is shortened by 2 bases and J by 5 bases, with 25 bases in between. CDR1 and CDR2 are read off the germline V gene as SNHLY and FYNNEI. The CDR3 spans 20 residues, from the cysteine through the phenylalanine. This entry keeps only the CDR3 DNA: 60 bases, framed from base 1. About this clone: The antigen this receptor binds is unknown. No much larger clone exists at a distance of one base, and base qualities are not known.

The chain is encoded by TRBV2 joined to TRBJ1-6; no confident D gene assignment can be made. Material: PBMCs. The origin of this receptor is a woman in her twenties or thirties in good health and a related stem cell transplant donor. The CDR3 amino acid sequence is: CASSEMTLRWVGGNNSPLHF. The sequenced DNA: TGTGCCAGCAGTGAAATGACCCTACGGTGGGTAGGAGGGAATAATTCACCCCTCCACTTT. This CDR3, with the reference TRBV2 and TRBJ1-6 proteins standing in past its ends, gives the full variable domain EPEVTQTPSHQVTQMGQEVILRCVPISNHLYFYWYRQILGQKVEFLVSFYNNEISEKSEIFDDQFSVERPDGSNFTLKIRSTKLEDSAMYFCASSEMTLRWVGGNNSPLHFGNGTRLTVT.